Listed here are 11 T cell receptor beta chains from one sample, sequenced in a study of Graves' ophthalmopathy and Graves' hyperthyroidism. Amplification of TCR beta CDR3 regions used RNA transcripts. First-round RT-PCR with HTBI primers preceded a second-round multiplex PCR. TCRdb reanalysed the multiplex PCR reads using MiXCR and keeps one entry per CDR3 protein. The sample lists more than 150,000 distinct CDR3 sequences; over 35% were seen once. Sequencing input: peripheral blood. Receptors were obtained from a middle-aged woman with Graves' ophthalmopathy.

This clonotype was observed at least ten times. CDR3 region: CASSYAQGGLAGGRELFF. CDR3 DNA: TGTGCCAGCAGTTACGCCCAGGGAGGTCTAGCGGGAGGCCGGGAGCTGTTTTTT. This chain links TRBV6-2 or TRBV6-3 with TRBJ2-2; 11 bases line up with TRBD2. The CDR3 extends over 18 amino acids. With V trimmed by 2 bases and J by 9 bases, 14 bases remained unmatched. Germline V CDR1 and CDR2: MNHEY, SVGEGT.

This chain connects TRBV11-2 to TRBJ2-7, with D perhaps TRBD2 (7 bases). Per the germline V gene, CDR1 is SGHAT and CDR2 is FQNNGV. The CDR3 has 16 residues. Trimming removed 1 base from V and 0 bases from J, with 13 bases in between. The CDR3 spells CASSLVGGGDSYEQYF. In DNA form, the CDR3 reads TGTGCCAGCAGCTTAGTAGGGGGGGGCGACTCCTACGAGCAGTACTTC.

There are many counts of this clonotype. The chain employs TRBV19 and TRBJ1-2; 8 positions match TRBD1. The CDR3 extends over 13 amino acids. CDR1 is LNHDA, CDR2 SQIVND, per germline (reference sequence). The J segment lost 4 bases and the V segment lost 5 bases, leaving 3 bases of the junction unmatched. CDR3 protein: CASSSTGGYGYTF. CDR3 DNA: TGTGCCAGTAGTTCCACAGGGGGCTATGGCTACACCTTC.

Ten or more counts support this clonotype. This chain connects TRBV19 to TRBJ1-1, with D perhaps TRBD1 (6 bases). Germline CDR1 reads LNHDA; CDR2 reads SQIVND (reference sequence). CDR3 length: 15 amino acids. Trimming took off 7 bases at V and 1 base at J, with 16 bases between the two ends. The CDR3 sequence is CASTPNRVGNTEAFF. The CDR3 DNA reads TGTGCCAGTACCCCCAACAGGGTGGGGAACACTGAAGCTTTCTTT.

This clonotype has at least ten counts. CDR3 nucleotide sequence: TGTGCCAGCAGTTACGGTCGGACAACATGGAATGGCTACACCTTC. This gives the protein CASSYGRTTWNGYTF. This sequence joins TRBV6-5 and TRBJ1-2; D is perhaps TRBD1 (5 bases). The CDR3 sequence is 15 residues long. CDR1 and CDR2 from the germline V gene are MNHEY and SVGAGI. Trimming stripped 2 bases from V and 6 bases from J, with 16 bases between.

The table lists this clonotype with many counts. This sequence joins TRBV7-8 and TRBJ2-5; 11 bases map to TRBD2. Germline V gene data show CDR1 as SGHVS and CDR2 as FQNEAQ. This CDR3 comprises 16 residues. The ends lost 5 bases at V and 3 bases at J; junction bases unmatched: 8. For the CDR3, the DNA is TGTGCCAGCAGCCGAACCGGGACTAGCGGAAAAGAGACCCAGTACTTC. Encoded protein: CASSRTGTSGKETQYF.

The chain recombines TRBV6-1 with TRBJ1-5; tentatively, D is TRBD1 (6 bases). The CDR3 is 15 amino acids. Germline CDR1 MNHNS, CDR2 SASEGT. The V gene lost 8 bases and the J gene lost 3 bases, with 17 bases spanning the gap. Written as DNA, the CDR3 is TGTGCCAGCCGGACGGGGGGCCGAGCCAATCAGCCCCAGCATTTT. The encoded protein is CASRTGGRANQPQHF.

This clonotype was observed at least ten times. The gene calls are TRBV15 and TRBJ1-3; D is ambiguous. V lost 0 bases and J 2 bases, leaving 2 bases between the germline ends. Germline CDR1 LNHNV, CDR2 YYDKDF (reference sequence). The CDR3 loop spans 13 amino acids. The CDR3 region has the DNA TGTGCCACCAGCAGAGATGCTGGAAACACCATATATTTT. Protein product: CATSRDAGNTIYF.

The chain recombines TRBV6-2 or TRBV6-3 with TRBJ1-6; D is uncertain. With 2 bases removed from V and 7 bases from J, the gap between germline ends came to 9 bases. CDR1 and CDR2 (germline): MNHEY, SVGEGT. The CDR3 has 14 residues. CDR3 residues: CASSYDGRNSPLHF. CDR3 nucleotide sequence: TGTGCCAGCAGTTACGATGGGCGGAATTCACCCCTCCACTTT.

This clonotype has a count of ten or more. The genes are TRBV27 and TRBJ2-7, with D maybe TRBD2 (6 bases). This CDR3 is built from 16 residues. CDR1 is MNHEY and CDR2 is SMNVEV in the germline V gene (reference sequence). Trimming removed 4 bases from V and 3 bases from J, with 19 bases in between. CDR3 sequence: CASSSIQGLPNYEQYF. CDR3 bases: TGTGCCAGCAGTTCGATTCAGGGACTGCCCAACTACGAGCAGTACTTC.

Here the CDR3 reads CASRIGQIYGYTF. CDR3 nucleotides: TGTGCCAGCAGAATTGGACAGATCTATGGCTACACCTTC. The chain carries TRBV6-1 and TRBJ1-2, with D perhaps matching TRBD1 (6 bases). V was shortened by 6 bases and J by 4 bases, with 12 bases between the two germline ends. The length of the CDR3 is 13 residues. From germline, CDR1 is MNHNS and CDR2 SASEGT.